Listed here are 32 T cell receptor beta chains from one sample, sequenced in a study of T cell repertoires in cytomegalovirus infection. MiXCR, run by TCRdb on the reads, gives a single entry per CDR3 protein. The profile shows about 740,000 distinct CDR3 sequences, 35% of them singletons. What was sequenced was PBMCs. The receptors here all came from a human donor in good health (CMV status not recorded). Some clones in this sample may be carry-over from other donors' samples.

V and J are TRBV5-5 and TRBJ2-3; 9 bases match TRBD1. This CDR3 region has 20 residues. V was pared by 3 bases and J by 2 bases, with 19 bases of the junction left unmatched. In germline, CDR1 is SGHKS, CDR2 YYEKEE (reference sequence). The CDR3 nucleotides read TGTGCCAGCAGCTCCGCCCCCGGGACAGGGTCCACTCGTGTCACAGATACGCAGTATTTT. Translating gives CASSSAPGTGSTRVTDTQYF. The whole variable domain, filled in from reference TRBV5-5 and TRBJ2-3, reads DAGVTQSPTHLIKTRGQQVTLRCSPISGHKSVSWYQQVLGQGPQFIFQYYEKEERGRGNFPDRFSARQFPNYSSELNVNALLLGDSALYLCASSSAPGTGSTRVTDTQYFGPGTRLTVL.

This clonotype has a single count. One end of the junction does not line up with germline, which may come from a read error. This chain joins TRBV12-3 or TRBV12-4 and TRBJ1-2; the match to TRBD1 covers 7 bases. This CDR3 is built from 14 residues. This CDR3 is CVSRRPDRADGYNF. In DNA, the CDR3 is TGTGTCAGCAGGCGTCCCGACAGGGCGGATGGCTACAACTTC.

This clonotype was seen only a few times. The chain uses TRBV29-1 and TRBJ1-6, with D perhaps TRBD1 (6 bases). CDR3 length: 13 residues. CDR1 is SQVTM and CDR2 is ANQGSEA in the germline V gene. V was pared by 6 bases and J by 7 bases, with 13 bases between. CDR3 protein: CSVRGAENSPLHF. The CDR3, as DNA: TGCAGCGTGCGGGGGGCTGAGAATTCACCCCTCCACTTT. The full variable domain, completed using reference TRBV29-1 and TRBJ1-6, is SAVISQKPSRDICQRGTSLTIQCQVDSQVTMMFWYRQQPGQSLTLIATANQGSEATYESGFVIDKFPISRPNLTFSTLTVSNMSPEDSSIYLCSVRGAENSPLHFGNGTRLTVT.

The chain links TRBV19 to TRBJ1-1, with D possibly TRBD1 on 5 matching bases. V lost 4 bases, J lost 1 base, and 16 bases lay in between. Germline CDR1 and CDR2: LNHDA and SQIVND (reference sequence). The CDR3 is made up of 16 amino acids. The CDR3 DNA follows: TGTGCCAGTAGTAAACGGGACGGAGGACGGAACACTGAAGCTTTCTTT. Its protein product is CASSKRDGGRNTEAFF.

J is TRBJ2-7 and V is TRBV6-1; tentatively, D is TRBD1 (5 bases). V lost 8 bases and J 2 bases, leaving 10 bases between the germline ends. The V gene's germline CDR1 is MNHNS and CDR2 SASEGT. This CDR3 comprises 12 residues. The CDR3 nucleotides read TGTGCCAGCGCAGGGTCGACCTACGAGCAGTACTTC. It specifies CASAGSTYEQYF.

This clonotype turned up a few times. V usage is TRBV28 and J usage is TRBJ2-7, with D unclear. V lost 8 bases, J lost 4 bases, and 15 bases lay in between. CDR1 and CDR2 (germline): MDHEN, SYDVKM. CDR3 length: 13 amino acids. The CDR3 spells CASQSEEMYEQYF. The CDR3 DNA reads TGTGCCAGCCAGAGCGAGGAGATGTACGAGCAGTACTTC.

The chain carries TRBV4-1 and TRBJ1-1; a possible D gene is TRBD1 (5 bases). The CDR3 consists of 13 residues. Trimming took off 4 bases at V and 4 bases at J, with 10 bases between the two ends. Germline assignment: CDR1 MGHRA and CDR2 YSYEKL. Here the CDR3 DNA reads TGCGCCAGCAGCCGAGACGGGGCCACTGAAGCTTTCTTT. This encodes CASSRDGATEAFF.

The chain is built from TRBV20-1 and TRBJ2-3; D unclear. The CDR3 sequence is 15 residues long. V was trimmed by 2 bases and J by 1 base, leaving 13 bases between them. Germline V gene data show CDR1 as DFQATT and CDR2 as SNEGSKA (reference sequence). This CDR3 is CSARNNGQGTDTQYF. The CDR3 nucleotides read TGCAGTGCTAGAAACAACGGCCAGGGCACAGATACGCAGTATTTT.

The chain carries TRBV5-8 and TRBJ2-3, with a weak D call TRBD2 (5 bases). The CDR3 spans 16 residues. Germline-derived CDR1 and CDR2 are SGHTS and YDEGEE. V lost 0 bases, J lost 4 bases, and 15 bases lay in between. The DNA for the CDR3 is TGTGCCAGCAGCTTGGAGCGGTTGCTTAAATCAGATACGCAGTATTTT. Amino acid sequence: CASSLERLLKSDTQYF.

The chain uses TRBV6-6 and TRBJ2-1, with D perhaps TRBD1 or TRBD2 (6 bases each). The CDR3 has 14 residues. Per the germline V gene, CDR1 is MNHNY and CDR2 is SVGAGI (reference sequence). V was cut by 6 bases and J by 7 bases, with 16 bases left in between. CDR3 in amino acids: CASRTTGALNEQFF. CDR3 coding DNA: TGTGCCAGCAGAACGACGGGGGCCTTGAATGAGCAGTTCTTC.

This clonotype appeared a few times. The chain combines TRBV12-3 or TRBV12-4 with TRBJ2-3; 12 bases align to TRBD2. J gave up 5 bases and V 6 bases, and 6 bases lay outside the gene matches. The CDR3 runs 15 residues. Written as DNA, the CDR3 is TGTGCCAGCAGACCTTCGACTAGCGGGGGAGATACGCAGTATTTT. Its protein is CASRPSTSGGDTQYF.

The V and J genes are TRBV12-3 or TRBV12-4 and TRBJ1-5; D perhaps matches TRBD1 (6 bases). Deletions cut 5 bases from V and 7 bases from J, with 21 bases between. The CDR3 contains 16 residues. The CDR3 sequence: CASSAIGPGAGQPQHF. The DNA of the CDR3 is TGTGCCAGCAGTGCGATCGGACCGGGGGCCGGGCAGCCCCAGCATTTT.

CDR3 bases: TGTGCCAGCAGCTTTCGCGGTAAGGCCCAGTACTTC. Protein product: CASSFRGKAQYF. The V and J genes are TRBV7-6 and TRBJ2-5; D is ambiguous. Germline CDR1 reads SGHVS; CDR2 reads FNYEAQ. This CDR3 has 12 amino acids. Trimming pared 3 bases from V and 9 bases from J, leaving 11 bases between. Supplemented by reference TRBV7-6 and TRBJ2-5, the full variable domain reads GAGVSQSPRYKVTKRGQDVALRCDPISGHVSLYWYRQALGQGPEFLTYFNYEAQQDKSGLPNDRFSAERPEGSISTLTIQRTEQRDSAMYRCASSFRGKAQYFGPGTRLLVL.

This chain connects TRBV28 to TRBJ1-6; D is perhaps TRBD1 (6 bases). Germline CDR1 is MDHEN and CDR2 is SYDVKM. The CDR3 runs to 12 residues. The V end was cut by 9 bases, the J end by 11 bases, with 14 bases between. The chain's CDR3 is CASRRGEAPLHF. The DNA of the CDR3 is TGTGCCAGTCGTAGGGGGGAGGCACCCCTCCACTTT.

This clonotype was seen only a few times. This chain joins TRBV28 and TRBJ2-7; TRBD1 matches 8 bases. The ends lost 4 bases at V and 2 bases at J; junction bases unmatched: 7. The length of the CDR3 is 15 residues. Germline V gene sequence: CDR1 MDHEN, CDR2 SYDVKM. In DNA, the CDR3 is TGTGCCAGCAGTTCCTCGGGACAGGTGACCTACGAGCAGTACTTC. As protein: CASSSSGQVTYEQYF.

This clonotype was seen only a few times. The V call is TRBV6-5, the J call TRBJ2-7, with 7 bases that match TRBD1. V shed 2 bases and J 3 bases; nucleotides not matched to a gene: 7. The germline CDR1 and CDR2 sequences are MNHEY and SVGAGI. The CDR3 runs 15 residues. CDR3 protein: CASSYDRDSVYEQYF. In DNA form, the CDR3 reads TGTGCCAGCAGTTACGATCGGGACAGCGTCTACGAGCAGTACTTC.

This clonotype was detected only a few times. For the CDR3, the DNA is TGTGCCAGCAGCCAAGATTTCAGGGGAAAGACTGAAGCTTTCTTT. The encoded protein is CASSQDFRGKTEAFF. The chain is built from TRBV14 and TRBJ1-1; D may be TRBD1 (6 bases). V was trimmed by 0 bases and J by 5 bases, leaving 13 bases between them. This CDR3 is built from 15 residues. Germline CDR1 is SGHDN and CDR2 is FVKESK.

This chain connects TRBV7-8 to TRBJ2-5; 7 nucleotides match TRBD2. V lost 4 bases, J lost 4 bases, and 6 bases stayed unmatched. The CDR3 totals 14 residues. The germline V gene has CDR1 SGHVS and CDR2 FQNEAQ. Written as DNA, the CDR3 is TGTGCCAGCAGCTCTGGGAGGGCCCGAGAGACCCAGTACTTC. Amino acid sequence: CASSSGRARETQYF.

This clonotype has just a few counts. DNA of the CDR3: TGTGCCAGCAGTGAACAATCCCCGAATCAGCCCCAGCATTTT. It encodes CASSEQSPNQPQHF. J is TRBJ1-5 and V is TRBV2; D call uncertain. Germline V gene sequence: CDR1 SNHLY, CDR2 FYNNEI. V was cut by 2 bases and J by 4 bases, with 9 bases left in between. This CDR3 region has 14 residues.

The chain is built from TRBV28 and TRBJ2-7, with 7 bases that match TRBD2. This CDR3 region has 14 residues. V was pared by 10 bases and J by 4 bases, with 13 bases of the junction left unmatched. Germline V CDR1 and CDR2: MDHEN, SYDVKM. The CDR3 here is CATLTSRQNYEQYF. The DNA of the CDR3 is TGTGCCACCCTGACTAGCCGTCAAAATTACGAGCAGTACTTC.

This clonotype has a handful of counts. The chain recombines TRBV4-1 with TRBJ1-5; maybe TRBD1 (5 bases). The germline gives CDR1 MGHRA, CDR2 YSYEKL. The CDR3 loop spans 16 amino acids. V lost 0 bases and J 0 bases, leaving 9 bases between the germline ends. The CDR3: CASSQDPGHSNQPQHF. The CDR3 nucleotides read TGCGCCAGCAGCCAAGACCCAGGGCATAGCAATCAGCCCCAGCATTTT.

V is TRBV20-1 and J is TRBJ2-7, with TRBD2 matching over 7 bases. The junction had 8 bases not matched to a gene; V was cut back by 3 bases and J by 0 bases. The CDR3 has 15 amino acids. CDR1 and CDR2 (germline): DFQATT, SNEGSKA (reference sequence). Here the CDR3 DNA reads TGCAGTGCTAGGTGGGCTAGCGGTGTCTCCTACGAGCAGTACTTC. This gives the protein CSARWASGVSYEQYF.

This clonotype was seen a handful of times. The V call is TRBV7-3, the J call TRBJ1-1; weak D call: TRBD1 (5 bases). The CDR3 has 15 residues. Deletions cut 1 base from V and 3 bases from J, with 12 bases between. CDR1 SGHTA and CDR2 FQGTGA come from the germline V gene. The CDR3 DNA sequence: TGTGCCAGCAGCTTAAGGGGCAGGGAGGACACTGAAGCTTTCTTT. It codes for CASSLRGREDTEAFF.

The chain employs TRBV7-3 and TRBJ2-3; 7 nucleotides line up with TRBD2. This CDR3 contains 15 residues. V lost 0 bases, J lost 4 bases, and 4 bases stayed unmatched. CDR1 and CDR2 from the germline V gene are SGHTA and FQGTGA. The CDR3 spells CASSLTGGAPDTQYF. DNA for the CDR3: TGTGCCAGCAGCTTAACGGGAGGGGCCCCAGATACGCAGTATTTT.

This chain connects TRBV6-4 to TRBJ1-6; D not resolved. The CDR3 runs to 13 residues. Germline loops: CDR1 MRHNA, CDR2 SNTAGT. Trimming cost V 3 bases and J 7 bases, with 7 bases left between them. The CDR3 coding sequence is TGTGCCAGCAGTGAGGACCCCAATTCACCCCTCCACTTT. Protein product: CASSEDPNSPLHF.

This clonotype was counted at least ten times. This may be a read error: a much more frequent sequence differs by one nucleotide. The rearrangement joins TRBV7-2 to TRBJ2-7; no clear D gene. The V gene's germline CDR1 is SGHTA and CDR2 FQGNSA. The CDR3 consists of 11 residues. V shed 4 bases and J shed 3 bases, with 4 bases lying between them. The CDR3 sequence: CASSSHYEQYF. In DNA form, the CDR3 reads TGTGCCAGCAGCTCCCACTACGAGCAGTACTTC.

This clonotype was counted many times. This chain connects TRBV7-8 to TRBJ1-2, with D unresolved. V shed 0 bases and J shed 0 bases, with 5 bases lying between them. The CDR3 is made up of 14 amino acids. Germline CDR1 and CDR2: SGHVS and FQNEAQ. CDR3 nucleotide sequence: TGTGCCAGCAGCTTAGCAGGCTCTAACTATGGCTACACCTTC. The encoded protein is CASSLAGSNYGYTF.

This clonotype was seen many times. The CDR3 DNA sequence: TGTGCCAGCAGCTTACTAGGAGGAGGACTAGCGGGAGTAAGCTCCTACAATGAGCAGTTCTTC. Translating gives CASSLLGGGLAGVSSYNEQFF. The chain carries TRBV7-2 and TRBJ2-1; 13 bases map to TRBD2. The CDR3 spans 21 residues. Germline values: CDR1 SGHTA, CDR2 FQGNSA. V lost 2 bases, J lost 0 bases, and 13 bases stayed unmatched.

The genes are TRBV28 and TRBJ2-1; D gene unclear. Deletions cut 6 bases from V and 7 bases from J, with 13 bases between. This CDR3 is 13 amino acids long. Germline CDR1 is MDHEN and CDR2 is SYDVKM. CDR3 nucleotide sequence: TGTGCCAGCAGGTCCCCCCGCCAAAATGAGCAGTTCTTC. This sequence encodes CASRSPRQNEQFF.

The sample holds a few counts of this clonotype. The chain recombines TRBV6-5 with TRBJ1-1; D possibly corresponds to TRBD1 (5 bases). The CDR3 extends over 17 amino acids. CDR1 and CDR2 from the germline V gene are MNHEY and SVGAGI. Trimming stripped 3 bases from V and 6 bases from J, with 23 bases between. The CDR3 spells CASSYLRKVEWGSEAFF. CDR3 bases: TGTGCCAGCAGTTATTTGCGTAAGGTTGAGTGGGGGTCTGAAGCTTTCTTT.

This clonotype has just a few counts. V usage is TRBV27 and J usage is TRBJ2-1; D gene unclear. Trimming pared 3 bases from V and 5 bases from J, leaving 8 bases between. The CDR3 has 13 amino acids. From germline, CDR1 is MNHEY and CDR2 SMNVEV (reference sequence). DNA for the CDR3: TGTGCCAGCAGTTTTGGCGTTGACAATGAGCAGTTCTTC. Protein: CASSFGVDNEQFF.

V is TRBV6-4 and J is TRBJ2-5; 9 positions agree with TRBD1. The CDR3 length is 12 residues. The germline gives CDR1 MRHNA, CDR2 SNTAGT. In DNA form, the CDR3 reads TGTGGGGGGACAGGGTCGGCGGAGACCCAGTACTTC. This gives the protein CGGTGSAETQYF.